This T cell receptor (beta chain) was obtained from a study of technical replicates of blood from a handful of donors (dated by TCRdb to 2016 to 2017). The CDR3 runs 15 residues from the cysteine to the phenylalanine. Solely the CDR3 DNA is kept, with 45 bases framed from the first base. CDR1 LNHDA and CDR2 SQIVND were looked up in the germline V gene (reference sequence). The germline ends are 11 bases apart after V is trimmed by 3 bases and J by 2 bases. In its sample, this clone was seen a few times. What antigen it recognizes has not been identified. Base quality data are lacking; no much larger clone is found one base away. Libraries came from the immunoSEQ multiplex PCR assay. TCRdb retrieved this table from immuneACCESS and kept in-frame rearrangements only. Not all clones are present; in checked studies, unresolved V genes account for under half, and no reason is known for the remainder. Counted in this sample were roughly 65,000 clones; approximately 88% of them appeared once. The ten top clones hold 3.5% to 5.5% of the sample.

This TCR derives from a human donor in good health. Some clones in this sample may be carry-over from other donors' samples. The chain links TRBV19 with TRBJ1-5, with an unclear D gene assignment. The sample consisted of PBMCs. The DNA sequence reads TGTGCCAGTAGTATGCGGGGTAGCGGCAATCAGCCCCAGCATTTT. This yields the protein CASSMRGSGNQPQHF.